A selection of T cell receptor beta chains follows, all from one sample in a study of blood T cell repertoires in COVID-19. Only in-frame clones appear in the TCRdb table, and some are missing; sequencing was by immunoSEQ multiplex PCR. The profile shows 200,000 to 250,000 clones, 70% to 90% of them singletons. The specimen sequenced was peripheral blood. The source of these receptors is a man younger than 45 with COVID-19, enrolled during active disease. Both conserved end residues are part of each CDR3. Each record gives: clone size, J gene, D gene, V gene, CDR3 protein, CDR3 DNA. D genes are given only for firm matches. Not all rows give a size; the values are once, few, many and, for expanded clones, a class.

>.|TRBJ1-6|.|TRBV6-2/TRBV6-3
CASSYSIGRDNSPLHF
TGTGCCAGCAGTTACTCGATCGGCAGGGATAATTCACCCCTCCACTTT
>.|TRBJ1-5|.|TRBV25-1
CASRSSSNQPQHF
TGTGCCAGCAGAAGTAGTAGCAATCAGCCCCAGCATTTT
>.|TRBJ1-3|.|TRBV7-2
CASSLGIAGSNTIYF
TGTGCCAGCAGCTTAGGGATCGCAGGGTCAAACACCATATATTTT
>.|TRBJ1-1|TRBD1|TRBV2
CASSEQGAWMNTEAFF
TGTGCCAGCAGCGAACAGGGGGCTTGGATGAACACTGAAGCTTTCTTT
>.|TRBJ2-7|.|TRBV4-3
CASSQVPRPRGGHEQYF
TGCGCCAGCAGCCAAGTACCCAGGCCACGCGGAGGTCACGAGCAGTACTTC
>.|TRBJ1-3|TRBD1|TRBV4-3
CASSQDRVSGNTIYF
TGCGCCAGCAGCCAGGACAGGGTGTCCGGAAACACCATATATTTT
>.|TRBJ1-1|.|TRBV29-1
CSALKRTALGEAFF
TGCAGCGCACTCAAAAGGACAGCCTTGGGTGAAGCTTTCTTT
>.|TRBJ1-2|TRBD1|TRBV27
CASSPRTGEGVYGYTF
TGTGCCAGCAGTCCACGGACAGGGGAGGGAGTCTATGGCTACACCTTC
>.|TRBJ1-5|.|TRBV6-2/TRBV6-3
CASSGAGGNQPQHF
TGTGCCAGCAGCGGGGCCGGTGGGAATCAGCCCCAGCATTTT
>.|TRBJ2-1|.|TRBV19
CASSIGIARDEQFF
TGTGCCAGTAGTATAGGGATAGCCAGGGATGAGCAGTTCTTC
>.|TRBJ2-1|TRBD2|TRBV29-1
CSVEGISGGRATNEQFF
TGCAGCGTTGAAGGGATCTCTGGCGGGAGGGCCACGAATGAGCAGTTCTTC
>few|TRBJ1-6|TRBD1|TRBV6-5
CASSWGTGGSPLHF
TGTGCCAGCAGTTGGGGGACAGGGGGTTCACCCCTCCACTTT
>.|TRBJ1-2|TRBD1|TRBV28
CASSSAQGYGYTF
TGTGCCAGCAGTAGTGCACAGGGGTATGGCTACACCTTC
>.|TRBJ2-7|.|TRBV7-9
CASSFPPGRGAYEQYF
TGTGCCAGCAGCTTTCCTCCGGGCAGGGGAGCCTACGAGCAGTACTTC
>.|TRBJ1-3|.|TRBV27
CASSFTGYGNTIYF
TGTGCCAGCAGTTTCACAGGGTACGGAAACACCATATATTTT
>.|TRBJ2-7|.|TRBV3-1/TRBV3-2
CASSLLGGIRQQYF
TGTGCCAGCAGCCTATTGGGAGGAATTCGGCAGCAGTACTTC
>.|TRBJ2-7|.|TRBV4-1
CASSQAAGEDRIYEQYF
TGCGCCAGCAGCCAAGCTGCCGGGGAGGACAGGATCTACGAGCAGTACTTC
>.|TRBJ1-3|TRBD1|TRBV7-2
CASSPWPGTGPGNTIYF
TGTGCCAGCAGCCCTTGGCCCGGGACAGGCCCTGGAAACACCATATATTTT
>.|TRBJ2-7|.|TRBV7-2
CASSLARQGGTYEQYF
TGTGCCAGCAGCTTAGCTCGGCAGGGGGGAACCTACGAGCAGTACTTC
>.|TRBJ2-1|TRBD2|TRBV7-3
CASSARLAGYNEQFF
TGTGCCAGCAGCGCAAGGCTAGCGGGTTACAATGAGCAGTTCTTC
>.|TRBJ1-2|TRBD1|TRBV7-2
CASSLARAGGGYGYTF
TGTGCCAGCAGCTTAGCGCGGGCAGGGGGAGGCTATGGCTACACCTTC
>.|TRBJ2-5|TRBD1|TRBV5-1
CASSAGTAQETQYF
TGCGCCAGCAGCGCCGGGACAGCGCAAGAGACCCAGTACTTC
>.|TRBJ1-4|.|TRBV6-4
CASSEQVHEKLFF
TGTGCCAGCAGTGAACAGGTACACGAAAAACTGTTTTTT
>once|TRBJ2-1|TRBD2|TRBV7-3
CASSRTGTSVYEQFF
TGTGCCAGCAGCCGCACCGGGACTAGCGTTTATGAGCAGTTCTTC
>.|TRBJ2-7|.|TRBV10-3
CAISETTGGHYEQYF
TGTGCCATCAGTGAAACGACCGGGGGTCACTACGAGCAGTACTTC
>.|TRBJ2-7|TRBD1|TRBV4-2
CASSQPGGLGEQYF
TGTGCCAGCAGCCAACCAGGGGGCCTGGGAGAGCAGTACTTC
>.|TRBJ1-5|TRBD1|TRBV19
CASSIGDRGLGQPQHF
TGTGCCAGTAGTATAGGTGACAGGGGGCTAGGACAGCCCCAGCATTTT
>.|TRBJ1-4|.|TRBV6-5
CASSYSGVPKKLFF
TGTGCCAGCAGTTACTCAGGGGTCCCCAAAAAACTGTTTTTT
>.|TRBJ1-5|TRBD1|TRBV28
CASSPRTGGRPQHF
TGTGCCAGCAGTCCCCGGACAGGGGGAAGGCCCCAGCATTTT
>few|TRBJ2-1|TRBD2|TRBV2
CASSEALWTSTYNEQFF
TGTGCCAGCAGTGAAGCGCTTTGGACTAGCACCTACAATGAGCAGTTCTTC
>.|TRBJ2-5|.|TRBV19
CASSIGTRRTETQYF
TGTGCCAGTAGTATAGGGACTCGTAGAACAGAGACCCAGTACTTC
>few|TRBJ2-1|.|TRBV4-1
CASSLISMNGGEQFF
TGCGCCAGCAGCCTTATTTCGATGAACGGCGGTGAGCAGTTCTTC
>.|TRBJ2-7|TRBD1|TRBV7-9
CASSLGTGADEQYF
TGTGCCAGCAGCTTAGGTACAGGGGCCGACGAGCAGTACTTC
>.|TRBJ1-3|.|TRBV6-5
CASSLGFGSGNTIYF
TGTGCCAGCAGTCTCGGGTTTGGCTCTGGAAACACCATATATTTT
>.|TRBJ2-1|TRBD1|TRBV6-6
CASRPGQDPYEQFF
TGTGCCAGCAGACCGGGACAGGACCCCTATGAGCAGTTCTTC
>.|TRBJ1-2|.|TRBV2
CASSGYGAGNYGYTF
TGTGCCAGCAGTGGGTATGGCGCGGGCAACTATGGCTACACCTTC
>once|TRBJ1-5|.|TRBV7-9
CASSFGGDKPQHF
TGTGCCAGCAGCTTTGGGGGGGATAAGCCCCAGCATTTT
>.|TRBJ2-5|.|TRBV3-1/TRBV3-2
CASSQDSGSHQETQYF
TGTGCCAGCAGCCAAGATTCAGGGTCCCACCAAGAGACCCAGTACTTC
>.|TRBJ1-1|TRBD1|TRBV6-5
CASSRGQGAEAFF
TGTGCCAGCAGCCGCGGACAGGGGGCTGAAGCTTTCTTT
>.|TRBJ2-2|TRBD1|TRBV6-1
CASSEGGTALVGELFF
TGTGCCAGCAGTGAAGGTGGGACAGCCTTGGTCGGGGAGCTGTTTTTT
>once|TRBJ1-1|TRBD1|TRBV9
CGQGWDTEAFF
TGTGGACAGGGGTGGGACACTGAAGCTTTCTTT
>.|TRBJ1-2|TRBD1|TRBV28
CASRNGQGSYGYTF
TGTGCCAGCAGGAACGGACAGGGGTCCTATGGCTACACCTTC
>.|TRBJ2-1|.|TRBV29-1
CSVLGRGGNNEQFF
TGCAGCGTTTTGGGTCGCGGGGGCAACAATGAGCAGTTCTTC
>.|TRBJ1-1|.|TRBV2
CASSEGAGFTEAFF
TGTGCCAGCAGTGAAGGCGCAGGCTTCACTGAAGCTTTCTTT
>.|TRBJ2-1|TRBD2|TRBV25-1
CASSIAGERGEQFF
TGTGCCAGCAGTATAGCGGGGGAACGCGGTGAGCAGTTCTTC
>.|TRBJ1-4|.|TRBV4-2
CASSPFVREKLFF
TGTGCCAGCAGCCCCTTTGTACGGGAAAAACTGTTTTTT